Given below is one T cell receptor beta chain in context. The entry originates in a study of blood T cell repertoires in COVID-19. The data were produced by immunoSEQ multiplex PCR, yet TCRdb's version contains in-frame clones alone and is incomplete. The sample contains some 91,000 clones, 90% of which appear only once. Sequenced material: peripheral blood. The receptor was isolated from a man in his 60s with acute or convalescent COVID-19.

The CDR3 bases are TGTGCCAGCAGCGTAGTTGGGAGCTGGGGCACTGAAGCTTTCTTT. Residues: CASSVVGSWGTEAFF. The J gene is TRBJ1-1, the V gene TRBV9; D is undetermined. The V gene's germline CDR1 is SGDLS and CDR2 YYNGEE. This CDR3 is 15 amino acids long. V was clipped by 0 bases and J by 4 bases, with 13 bases between them.